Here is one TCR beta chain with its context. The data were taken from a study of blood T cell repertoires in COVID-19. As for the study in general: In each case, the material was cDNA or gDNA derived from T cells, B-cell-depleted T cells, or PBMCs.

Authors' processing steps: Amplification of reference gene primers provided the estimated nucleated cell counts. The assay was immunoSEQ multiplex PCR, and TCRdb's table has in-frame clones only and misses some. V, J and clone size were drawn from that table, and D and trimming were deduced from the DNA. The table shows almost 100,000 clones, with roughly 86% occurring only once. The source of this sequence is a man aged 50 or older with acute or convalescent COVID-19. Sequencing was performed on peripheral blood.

DNA of the CDR3: TGTGCTAGTGGTTTGTTCAACCCCCGACAGGAGAGCACAGATACGCAGTATTTT. It encodes CASGLFNPRQESTDTQYF. The chain is built from TRBV12-5 and TRBJ2-3; perhaps TRBD1 as D (6 bases). V lost 2 bases to trimming and J lost 0 bases, with 18 bases between them. CDR1 is LGHNT and CDR2 is FRNRAP in the germline V gene. This CDR3 has 18 amino acids. Drawing the rest from reference TRBV12-5 and TRBJ2-3, the complete variable domain is DARVTQTPRHKVTEMGQEVTMRCQPILGHNTVFWYRQTMMQGLELLAYFRNRAPLDDSGMPKDRFSAEMPDATLATLKIQPSEPRDSAVYFCASGLFNPRQESTDTQYFGPGTRLTVL.